Following are 9 T cell receptor beta chains from one sample sequenced in a study of cytomegalovirus exposure and HLA in healthy donors. The PCR had 60 Vbeta and 13 Jbeta primers. Assay: immunoSEQ multiplex PCR; the TCRdb copy retains only in-frame clones and omits some. Here the sample spans about 170,000 clones, around 72% being singletons. The material sequenced was PBMCs. These receptors came from a man aged 35 to 55 in good health and CMV-seropositive.

V is TRBV5-1 and J is TRBJ2-7, with 7 positions matching TRBD2. V gave up 0 bases and J gave up 0 bases; unmatched junction bases: 3. Germline CDR1 SGHRS, CDR2 YFSETQ. The CDR3 totals 15 residues. CDR3 sequence: CASSLDGTISYEQYF. The CDR3, as DNA: TGCGCCAGCAGCTTGGACGGGACTATCTCCTACGAGCAGTACTTC.

The chain employs TRBV4-2 and TRBJ2-1; tentatively, D is TRBD2 (5 bases). CDR1 is LGHNA and CDR2 is YNFKEQ in the germline V gene. The CDR3 sequence is 15 residues long. The V gene lost 1 base and the J gene lost 10 bases, with 17 bases spanning the gap. The CDR3 loop reads CASSQVQSAGGEQFF. CDR3 sequence (DNA): TGTGCCAGCAGCCAAGTCCAGTCTGCGGGTGGGGAGCAGTTCTTC.

The chain links TRBV4-1 to TRBJ2-3; possible D gene TRBD1, 5 bases. The CDR3 length is 15 residues. Germline values: CDR1 MGHRA, CDR2 YSYEKL. The V gene lost 3 bases and the J gene lost 4 bases, with 14 bases spanning the gap. The CDR3 spells CASSHSDRHSDTQYF. In DNA form, the CDR3 reads TGCGCCAGCAGCCACTCAGACAGACACTCAGATACGCAGTATTTT.

This clone turned up a few times. The rearrangement links TRBV5-1 to TRBJ2-3, with D possibly matching TRBD1 (6 bases). Trimming left V 6 bases short and J 3 bases short, with 17 bases between. The CDR3 covers 15 residues. The V gene's germline CDR1 is SGHRS and CDR2 YFSETQ. The CDR3 protein is CASTGVGARTDTQYF. CDR3 DNA sequence: TGCGCCAGCACCGGGGTGGGGGCGAGGACAGATACGCAGTATTTT.

This clone was counted only a few times. This rearrangement joins TRBV5-1 to TRBJ2-7, with 10 bases lining up with TRBD1. V lost 4 bases and J lost 2; bases outside the gene matches: 6. The CDR3 covers 15 residues. CDR1 is SGHRS, CDR2 YFSETQ, per germline. CDR3 amino acids: CASSKGQGSTYEQYF. In nucleotides, the CDR3 is TGCGCCAGCAGCAAGGGACAGGGGAGTACCTACGAGCAGTACTTC. Based on the CDR3 plus reference TRBV5-1 and TRBJ2-7, the full variable domain is KAGVTQTPRYLIKTRGQQVTLSCSPISGHRSVSWYQQTPGQGLQFLFEYFSETQRNKGNFPGRFSGRQFSNSRSEMNVSTLELGDSALYLCASSKGQGSTYEQYFGPGTRLTVT.

V and J are TRBV6-5 and TRBJ2-5, with D uncertain. TRBJ2-7 explains the end of the DNA better; the J call may be wrong. CDR3 size: 14 residues. Germline V lookup: CDR1 MNHEY, CDR2 SVGAGI. In DNA, the CDR3 is TGTGCCAGCAGTTACGACGACTCCGCCTACGAGCAGTACTTC. It encodes CASSYDDSAYEQYF.

This clone was detected a few times. The chain combines TRBV7-2 with TRBJ1-5; 7 bases map to TRBD1. The CDR3 loop spans 13 amino acids. Per the germline V gene, CDR1 is SGHTA and CDR2 is FQGNSA. J lost 6 bases, V lost 1 base, and 0 bases had no gene match. The CDR3 here is CASSLDRGQPQHF. CDR3 coding DNA: TGTGCCAGCAGCTTAGACAGGGGTCAGCCCCAGCATTTT.

The V gene is TRBV10-3, the J gene TRBJ1-2; unclear D gene. Trimming removed 2 bases at V and 0 bases at J, with 10 bases between. The CDR3 is 15 residues long. Looked up from germline, CDR1 is ENHRY and CDR2 is SYGVKD. The CDR3: CAISETVSPNYGYTF. CDR3 sequence (DNA): TGTGCCATCAGTGAGACAGTTTCTCCTAACTATGGCTACACCTTC.

The chain links TRBV9 to TRBJ2-1, with TRBD2 matching 8 bases. The trim removed 5 bases at V and 0 bases at J, leaving 4 bases unmatched. This CDR3 contains 15 residues. Germline V gives CDR1 SGDLS, CDR2 YYNGEE. CDR3 region: CASRSGGGSYNEQFF. CDR3 nucleotides: TGTGCCAGCAGAAGCGGGGGAGGCTCCTACAATGAGCAGTTCTTC.